These 2 T cell receptor beta chains came from one sample sequenced in a study of blood T cell repertoires in COVID-19. Generated by immunoSEQ multiplex PCR, the TCRdb table keeps only in-frame clones and is missing some. This sample has 250,000 or so clones; 80% to 90% occur once, and the top ten carry around 3.1%. Specimen: PBMCs or T cells enriched from blood (not recorded which). The receptors come from a middle-aged woman who had been exposed to COVID-19.

This chain uses TRBV11-3 with TRBJ2-1, with 13 bases identical to TRBD2. Germline lookup yields CDR1 SGHNT and CDR2 YENEEA. With 1 base clipped from V and 7 bases from J, the junction kept 10 bases outside the gene matches. The CDR3 runs to 18 residues. The CDR3 loop is CASSLVTSGRASGNEQFF. The CDR3 bases are TGTGCCAGCAGCTTAGTAACTAGCGGGAGGGCCTCCGGAAATGAGCAGTTCTTC.

CDR3 in amino acids: CASSPGETTEAFF. Written as DNA, the CDR3 is TGTGCCAGCTCTCCCGGGGAAACCACTGAAGCTTTCTTT. This chain joins TRBV7-9 and TRBJ1-1; D is ambiguous. Germline-derived CDR1 and CDR2 are SEHNR and FQNEAQ (reference sequence). V lost 8 bases to trimming and J lost 4 bases, with 14 bases between them. The CDR3 spans 13 residues.